Sequencing of this TCR beta chain was carried out in a study of response to subunit inactivated influenza vaccine. Points from the study as a whole: Authors suggested that a seasonal influenza vaccination recruits few new T cells each time.

This clonotype turned up a few times. Its specificity is unknown. Germline V CDR1 and CDR2: MNHNS, SASEGT. V was trimmed by 6 bases and J by 2 bases, leaving 14 bases between them. CDR3 size: 14 residues. One entry per CDR3 protein results from TCRdb running MiXCR on the RT-PCR reads. This sample yields some 160,000 distinct CDR3 sequences, of which 9.5% to 13% are seen a single time; around 12% belongs to the top ten. The sequence came from a man aged 45-60 years who received an inactivated influenza vaccine. The chain has TRBV6-1 and TRBJ2-7; D possibly corresponds to TRBD1 (6 bases). The sample here was non-naive T cells sorted from PBMCs, taken roughly 6 weeks after vaccination. CDR3 amino acids: CASSWGTTTYEQYF. As DNA, the CDR3 is TGTGCCAGCAGCTGGGGGACAACGACCTACGAGCAGTACTTC.